The 20 T cell receptor beta chains listed next were all sequenced from one sample in a study of blood T cells in healthy people across ages. A sample-barcoded 5' primer and a J-beta primer mix were used in a second PCR of about 7 to 12 cycles. TCRdb fed the 5' RACE reads into MiXCR, producing one record per CDR3 protein. The sample includes roughly 800,000 distinct CDR3 sequences, about 55% of them seen just once. Sequencing input: blood. The receptors were gathered from a man older than 75 in good health.

This rearrangement joins TRBV21-1 to TRBJ2-5; the DNA was not used to check the table's D call, TRBD2. TRBV21-1 is a listed pseudogene. The CDR3 loop spans 12 amino acids. The CDR3 coding sequence is TGTGCCAGCAGCGGGGCTGGCGGGACCCAGTACTTC. It yields the protein CASSGAGGTQYF.

This clonotype was counted ten times or more. V usage is TRBV20-1 and J usage is TRBJ2-7, with 11 bases lining up with TRBD2. Germline V CDR1 and CDR2: DFQATT, SNEGSKA (reference sequence). CDR3 length equals 15 residues. V lost 1 base to trimming and J lost 5 bases; unmatched junction nucleotides: 7. The CDR3 DNA reads as TGCAGTGCTAGAGTTACTAGCGGGAGTCAGGACGAGCAGTACTTC. Protein sequence: CSARVTSGSQDEQYF.

V gene TRBV7-2 combines with J gene TRBJ1-2; 7 bases are shared with TRBD1. The junction had 10 bases not matched to a gene; V was cut back by 5 bases and J by 4 bases. The CDR3 is made up of 15 amino acids. CDR1 and CDR2 from the germline V gene are SGHTA and FQGNSA. As DNA, the CDR3 is TGTGCCAGCAGCCCCGGGACAGCCTTTAGCTATGGCTACACCTTC. Residues: CASSPGTAFSYGYTF.

This clonotype was counted a few times. The rearrangement joins TRBV18 to TRBJ2-6; TRBD1 matches 8 bases. CDR1 and CDR2 (germline): KGHSH, LQKENI. V was clipped by 2 bases and J by 0 bases; unmatched bases: 9. This CDR3 is 19 amino acids long. CDR3 in DNA: TGTGCCAGCTCACCAGTTGCCGGGACAGGAGACTCTGGGGCCAACGTCCTGACTTTC. Protein product: CASSPVAGTGDSGANVLTF.

V is TRBV10-3 and J is TRBJ2-7, with 8 nucleotides matching TRBD2. V was pared by 6 bases and J by 2 bases, with 9 bases of the junction left unmatched. Germline CDR1 and CDR2: ENHRY and SYGVKD. This CDR3 is 15 amino acids long. CDR3 DNA sequence: TGTGCCATCAGAGGGGGACTAGTAGGCACCTACGAGCAGTACTTC. This translates into CAIRGGLVGTYEQYF.

This clonotype was seen a single time. The chain is built from TRBV15 and TRBJ2-1; D is tentatively TRBD1 or TRBD2 (5 bases each). The tail of the sequence fits TRBJ2-7 better, so the J call may be wrong. Germline V lookup: CDR1 LNHNV, CDR2 YYDKDF (reference sequence). The CDR3 extends over 14 amino acids. The CDR3 spells CATGEWGPYSEQYF. CDR3 sequence (DNA): TGTGCCACCGGCGAGTGGGGACCCTACAGTGAGCAGTACTTC.

The chain joins TRBV7-9 to TRBJ2-7, with 11 bases identical to TRBD2. The CDR3 totals 16 residues. Losses at the gene ends were 3 bases for V and 7 bases for J; bases not matched to a gene: 11. CDR1 and CDR2 from the germline V gene are SEHNR and FQNEAQ (reference sequence). CDR3 region: CASSFGSGRAFNEQYF. Written as DNA, the CDR3 is TGTGCCAGCAGCTTTGGTAGCGGGAGGGCCTTTAATGAGCAGTACTTC.

The chain carries TRBV24-1 and TRBJ2-5; D remains unclear. Germline CDR1 reads KGHDR; CDR2 reads SFDVKD. The CDR3 loop spans 14 amino acids. Trimming removed 3 bases from V and 4 bases from J, with 11 bases in between. This CDR3 reads CATSDINSPETQYF. Here the CDR3 DNA reads TGTGCCACCAGTGATATTAATAGCCCAGAGACCCAGTACTTC.

The chain employs TRBV5-6 and TRBJ2-3; 13 nucleotides agree with TRBD2. Looked up from germline, CDR1 is SGHDT and CDR2 is YYEEEE. This CDR3 has 16 residues. Germline trimming cut 2 bases from V and 14 bases from J; bases unmatched to any gene: 14. This chain's CDR3 is CASSFRTSGRERYAYF. CDR3 bases: TGTGCCAGCAGCTTCCGGACTAGCGGGAGAGAAAGATACGCGTATTTT.

This chain links TRBV24-1 with TRBJ1-1; no reliable D call. The V end was cut by 8 bases, the J end by 3 bases, with 12 bases between. Germline-derived CDR1 and CDR2 are KGHDR and SFDVKD. This CDR3 has 13 residues. The CDR3 DNA is TGTGCCACCAAAGCGTCCAAGGACACTGAAGCTTTCTTT. Protein: CATKASKDTEAFF.

J is TRBJ1-2 and V is TRBV5-4; D gene unclear. The CDR3 extends over 12 amino acids. V lost 2 bases, J lost 8 bases, and 10 bases lay in between. The V gene's germline CDR1 is SGHNT and CDR2 YYREEE (reference sequence). Here the CDR3 DNA reads TGTGCCAGCAGCTTTATGTTCGGGGGCTACACCTTC. Translated, it gives CASSFMFGGYTF.

The V and J genes are TRBV28 and TRBJ2-1; possibly TRBD2 for D (5 bases). From germline, CDR1 is MDHEN and CDR2 SYDVKM. CDR3 length: 13 residues. Trimming took 4 bases from V and 8 from J, leaving 12 bases between them. The chain's CDR3 is CASSSPGLHEQFF. The CDR3 DNA sequence: TGTGCCAGCAGTTCGCCAGGACTTCATGAGCAGTTCTTC.

This sequence joins TRBV6-2 or TRBV6-3 and TRBJ2-4; 7 positions agree with TRBD2. The J call may be wrong; the DNA end is better matched by TRBJ2-5. CDR1 and CDR2 (germline): MNHEY, SVGEGT. The CDR3 runs to 15 residues. The DNA for the CDR3 is TGTGCCAGCAGCTCTAGACTAGCTTGGAAAGAGACCCAGTACTTC. This gives the protein CASSSRLAWKETQYF.

The rearrangement uses TRBV10-3 and TRBJ1-2; possibly TRBD1 for D (6 bases). Germline lookup yields CDR1 ENHRY and CDR2 SYGVKD. The CDR3 covers 12 residues. V was trimmed by 2 bases and J by 6 bases, leaving 7 bases between them. CDR3: CAISETGNGYTF. CDR3 DNA sequence: TGTGCCATCAGTGAGACAGGGAATGGCTACACCTTC.

This clonotype was detected only a few times. The chain joins TRBV4-1 to TRBJ1-4; D not resolved. CDR3 length equals 15 residues. The V gene lost 0 bases and the J gene lost 4 bases, with 9 bases spanning the gap. Germline V CDR1 and CDR2: MGHRA, YSYEKL. This CDR3 reads CASSQDHLNNEKLFF. In nucleotides, the CDR3 is TGCGCCAGCAGCCAAGACCACCTGAATAATGAAAAACTGTTTTTT.

This clonotype was recorded at least ten times. This chain connects TRBV20-1 to TRBJ2-5; 10 bases match TRBD1. Germline V lookup: CDR1 DFQATT, CDR2 SNEGSKA (reference sequence). The CDR3 is 17 residues long. With 3 bases clipped from V and 5 bases from J, the junction kept 15 bases outside the gene matches. DNA of the CDR3: TGCAGTGCTAGCGGTTCTCCCCGGACAGGGGGTGGTGAGACCCAGTACTTC. Translated: CSASGSPRTGGGETQYF.

The chain carries TRBV29-1 and TRBJ1-1, with TRBD1 as a possible D gene (5 bases). The CDR3 spans 13 residues. From germline, CDR1 is SQVTM and CDR2 ANQGSEA. Trimming pared 8 bases from V and 0 bases from J, leaving 13 bases between. In DNA form, the CDR3 reads TGCAGCTCCCGGCAGGGAATGAACACTGAAGCTTTCTTT. As protein: CSSRQGMNTEAFF.

This clonotype has just one count. The chain links TRBV10-3 to TRBJ2-1; TRBD1 aligns across 7 bases. J gave up 1 base and V 3 bases, and 3 bases lay outside the gene matches. The germline V gene has CDR1 ENHRY and CDR2 SYGVKD. The CDR3 runs to 15 residues. The CDR3 loop is CAISDLRGSYNEQFF. The CDR3 DNA is TGTGCCATCAGTGATCTCAGGGGGTCCTACAATGAGCAGTTCTTC.

V and J are TRBV29-1 and TRBJ2-3; 9 positions agree with TRBD2. J gave up 14 bases and V 3 bases, and 15 bases lay outside the gene matches. Looked up from germline, CDR1 is SQVTM and CDR2 is ANQGSEA. The CDR3 covers 14 residues. CDR3 DNA sequence: TGCAGCGTTGATGCGGGACTAGCTGGTAGATACGCGTATTTT. Protein product: CSVDAGLAGRYAYF.

The J gene is TRBJ1-2, the V gene TRBV29-1; D uncertain. Germline assignment: CDR1 SQVTM and CDR2 ANQGSEA. Trimming stripped 1 base from V and 6 bases from J, with 3 bases between. The CDR3 consists of 10 residues. The DNA for the CDR3 is TGCAGCGTTGAAGGGGATGGCTACACCTTC. Translated: CSVEGDGYTF.